This TCR beta chain was retrieved from a study of blood T cell repertoires in COVID-19 (dated by TCRdb to about 2020). Regarding the complete study: Samples from collaborators originated in the United States, Italy and Spain and spanned both the acute and convalescent phases of COVID-19. The prospective study material was composed of cDNA or gDNA derived from T cells, B-cell-depleted T cells, or PBMCs. Subjects who had been exposed to COVID-19, were actively infected with it, or had recovered from it provided the deeply sampled blood TCRbeta repertoires that made up the dataset. The repertoires were released in a freely available public database intended as a resource for research on the immune response to SARS-CoV-2. Samples came from the ongoing ImmuneRACE study (first 160 participants) plus 1,254 subjects from 6 global collaborators. A de-identified subject ID, COVID-19 status, age in years and sex were almost always included in the sample metadata. Where available, HLA class I and class II types were obtained from metadata supplied by the sample provider rather than from assay-based typing.

About this clone itself: The specificity of this receptor is unknown. No much larger clonotype is one base removed from it; base qualities were not supplied.

Results and caveats for the whole study, not just this receptor: How much clinical and demographic metadata was included differed by source and by participant, and the metadata was provided uncurated.

Whole blood was collected in K2EDTA tubes by collaborating institutions according to the institutions' own protocols. For TCRbeta analysis, collaborators shipped samples in one of three forms: frozen whole blood, isolated PBMCs, or DNA extracted from either of those sample types. There are 15 amino acids in the CDR3, from cysteine to phenylalanine inclusive. Only CDR3 DNA remains: 45 bases, in frame from the first base. As encoded in the germline V gene, CDR1 is SGDLS while CDR2 is YYNGEE. Between the V and J ends, shortened by 3 bases and 4 bases respectively, the junction contains 14 bases. The immunoSEQ Assay, a bias-controlled multiplex PCR, was used to amplify TCRbeta CDR3 regions from genomic DNA. On the study's bioinformatics: The number of nucleated cells in each sample was estimated from the amplification of reference gene primers within the assay. To quantify the absolute abundance of each unique TCRbeta CDR3 rearrangement, sequence reads were collapsed and filtered. Productive Simpson clonality was computed per sample as the square root of Simpson's diversity index over productive rearrangements. TCRdb carries this immuneACCESS record with in-frame sequences only. Its versions omit some clonotypes, under half of them owing to an unresolved V gene in the studies checked, with the rest unexplained. V and J calls and clone size come straight from that table; D and trimming were deduced from the DNA. The sample table lists about 69,000 clones, roughly 79% of them with a count of one. In total, the top ten clones hold around 47% of the sample.

Rearrangement joined TRBV9 to TRBJ1-5, with a tentative D gene TRBD1 over 6 matching bases. The sequenced material came from peripheral blood. The TCR comes from a human donor in a cohort sampled during active COVID-19. The nucleotide sequence reads TGTGCCAGCAGCGCCGCTGGACAGCTAAATCAGCCCCAGCATTTT. Its protein is CASSAAGQLNQPQHF. The CDR3 plus the reference TRBV9 and TRBJ1-5 genes for the other parts give the full variable domain: DSGVTQTPKHLITATGQRVTLRCSPRSGDLSVYWYQQSLDQGLQFLIQYYNGEERAKGNILERFSAQQFPDLHSELNLSSLELGDSALYFCASSAAGQLNQPQHFGDGTRLSIL.